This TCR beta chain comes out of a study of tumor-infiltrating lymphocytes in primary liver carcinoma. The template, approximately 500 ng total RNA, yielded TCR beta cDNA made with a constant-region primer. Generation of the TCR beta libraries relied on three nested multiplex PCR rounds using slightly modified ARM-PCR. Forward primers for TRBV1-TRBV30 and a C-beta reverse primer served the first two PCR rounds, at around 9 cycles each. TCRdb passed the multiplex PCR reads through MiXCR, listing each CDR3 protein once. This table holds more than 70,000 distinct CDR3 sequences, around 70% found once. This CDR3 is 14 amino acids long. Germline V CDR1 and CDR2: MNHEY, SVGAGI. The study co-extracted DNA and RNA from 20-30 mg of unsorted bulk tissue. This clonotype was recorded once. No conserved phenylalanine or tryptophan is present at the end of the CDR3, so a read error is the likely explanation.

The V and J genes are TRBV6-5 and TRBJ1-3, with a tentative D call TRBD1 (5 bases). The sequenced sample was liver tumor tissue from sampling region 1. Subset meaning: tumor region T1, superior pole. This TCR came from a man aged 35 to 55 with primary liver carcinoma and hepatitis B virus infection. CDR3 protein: CAGSFTGVGNTIYI. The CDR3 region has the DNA TGTGCCGGCAGTTTTACGGGGGTTGGAAACACCATATATATT.